This TCR beta chain was sequenced during a study of blood T cell repertoires in COVID-19. This clone was detected only once. In germline, CDR1 is MGHDK, CDR2 SYGVNS. V was pared by 6 bases and J by 3 bases, with 11 bases between. CDR3 length equals 14 residues. Only in-frame clones appear in the TCRdb table, and some are missing; sequencing was by immunoSEQ multiplex PCR. Among approximately 470,000 clones listed, approximately 85% were seen once. This chain joins TRBV25-1 and TRBJ1-4; weak D call: TRBD1 (6 bases). This receptor was identified in a human donor in a cohort sampled during active COVID-19. Material for sequencing was peripheral blood. DNA for the CDR3: TGTGCCAGCAGGATGGGACAAGCTAATGAAAAACTGTTTTTT. This codes for CASRMGQANEKLFF.